This T cell receptor beta chain was captured by sequencing in a study of siplizumab effects on memory and regulatory T cells. Using immunoSEQ multiplex PCR, the repertoire was profiled, and TCRdb retains in-frame clones only, with some absent. The repertoire holds 90,000 to 120,000 clones, with about 93% as singletons. With 3 bases removed from V and 0 bases from J, the gap between germline ends came to 6 bases. The CDR3 is 13 residues long. CDR1 and CDR2 (germline): LNHDA, SQIVND (reference sequence). V gene TRBV19 combines with J gene TRBJ2-7; D call uncertain. This TCR came from a human donor in good health. Sequenced sample: Tregs sorted from blood. The CDR3: CASSIEGSYEQYF. The CDR3 nucleotides are TGTGCCAGTAGTATTGAAGGCTCCTACGAGCAGTACTTC.